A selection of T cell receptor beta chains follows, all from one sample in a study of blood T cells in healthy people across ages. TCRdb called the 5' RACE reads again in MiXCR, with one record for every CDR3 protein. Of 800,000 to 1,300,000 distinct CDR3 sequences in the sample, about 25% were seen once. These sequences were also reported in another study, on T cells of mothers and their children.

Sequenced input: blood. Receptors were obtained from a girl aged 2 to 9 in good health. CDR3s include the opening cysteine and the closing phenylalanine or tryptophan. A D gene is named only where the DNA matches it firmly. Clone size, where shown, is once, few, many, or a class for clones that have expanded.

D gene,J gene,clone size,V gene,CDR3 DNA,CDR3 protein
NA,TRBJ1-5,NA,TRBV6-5,TGTGCCAGCAGTTTCCGACATGGGGCGGATCAGCCCCAGCATTTT,CASSFRHGADQPQHF
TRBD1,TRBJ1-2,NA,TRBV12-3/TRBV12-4,TGTGCCAGCAGCACGGGACAGCCATCTAACTATGGCTACACCTTC,CASSTGQPSNYGYTF
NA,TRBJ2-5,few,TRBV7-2,TGTGCCAGCAGCTTAGCGGTGTCGTTACTAGATTTGGAGACCCAGTACTTC,CASSLAVSLLDLETQYF
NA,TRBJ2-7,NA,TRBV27,TGTGCCAGCAGTTTATTTTCGGGGGCTCCCCTTGAAAAGCAGTACTTC,CASSLFSGAPLEKQYF
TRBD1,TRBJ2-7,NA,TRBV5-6,TGTGCCAGCAACCTACTTAGGACAGGGGAGGGCGAGCAGTACTTC,CASNLLRTGEGEQYF
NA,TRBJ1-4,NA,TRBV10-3,TGTGCCATCAGTGATTCAGGGGATGAAAAACTGTTTTTT,CAISDSGDEKLFF
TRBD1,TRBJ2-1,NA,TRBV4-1,TGCGCCAGCAGCCACTTTCCGGGACAGGGAGACGATGAGCAGTTCTTC,CASSHFPGQGDDEQFF
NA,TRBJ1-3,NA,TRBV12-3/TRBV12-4,TGTGCCAGCTCGAAGGCCGGGACCGCGGGAAACACCATATATTTT,CASSKAGTAGNTIYF
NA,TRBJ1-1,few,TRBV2,TGTGCCAGCAGTGTCTACGGGAACACTGAAGCTTTCTTT,CASSVYGNTEAFF
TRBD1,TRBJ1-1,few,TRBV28,TGTGCCAGCAGACCCCGCGACAGGGTGTCCACTGAAGCTTTCTTT,CASRPRDRVSTEAFF
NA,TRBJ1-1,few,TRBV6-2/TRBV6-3,TGTGCCAGCAGTTATCGCCCGAAGAACACTGAAGCTTTCTTT,CASSYRPKNTEAFF
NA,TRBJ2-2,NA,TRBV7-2,TGTGCCAGCGCCTTCGGGGCAGGGGAGGCCGGGGAGCTGTTTTTT,CASAFGAGEAGELFF
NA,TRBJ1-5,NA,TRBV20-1,TGCAGTGCTAGGGGTGTCAGGGGAAGCAATCAGCCCCAGCATTTT,CSARGVRGSNQPQHF
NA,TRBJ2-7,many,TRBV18,TGTGCCAGCTCACCGACGGGACCGACCTACGAGCAGTACTTC,CASSPTGPTYEQYF
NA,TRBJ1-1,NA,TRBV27,TGTGCCAGCAGTCTATCGATAAGCAGGTTAGGCACTGAAGCTTTCTTT,CASSLSISRLGTEAFF
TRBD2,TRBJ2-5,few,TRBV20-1,TGCAGTGCTGACTCGGCCGAACTAGCGGGAGGGGAGACCCAGTACTTC,CSADSAELAGGETQYF
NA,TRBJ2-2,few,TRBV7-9,TGTGCCAGCAGGAGGGATATGAACACCGGGGAGCTGTTTTTT,CASRRDMNTGELFF
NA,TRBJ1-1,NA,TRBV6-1,TGTGCCAGCCTGAGTGCTGAAGCTTTCTTT,CASLSAEAFF
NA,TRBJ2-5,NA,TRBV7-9,TGTGCCAGCAGCTTAATCATGCCAGACGTTCAAGAGACCCAGTACTTC,CASSLIMPDVQETQYF
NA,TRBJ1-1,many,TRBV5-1,TGCGCCAGCAGCTTGGTAGGTTCCACTGAAGCTTTCTTT,CASSLVGSTEAFF
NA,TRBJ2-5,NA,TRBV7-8,TGTGCCAGCAGCGCAGGCGGGGGCTTCCCTAAAGAGCAGTACTTC,CASSAGGGFPKEQYF
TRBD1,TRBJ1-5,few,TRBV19,TGTGCCAGTAGTAACCGGGACAGGGACCATCAGCCCCAGCATTTT,CASSNRDRDHQPQHF
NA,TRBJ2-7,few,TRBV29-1,TGCAGCGTTGAAGGGCCAGAGGGAGCTCAAACCTACGAGCAGTACTTC,CSVEGPEGAQTYEQYF
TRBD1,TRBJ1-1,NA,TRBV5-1,TGCGCCAGCAGGGATGGACAGGGAATAATGGCTGAAGCTTTCTTT,CASRDGQGIMAEAFF
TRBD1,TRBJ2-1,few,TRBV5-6,TGTGCCAGCAGCGAAACAGGGGGCTGGAATGAGCAGTTCTTC,CASSETGGWNEQFF
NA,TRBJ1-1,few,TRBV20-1,TGCAGCCTAAATAGTCGTAAAGCTTTCTTT,CSLNSRKAFF
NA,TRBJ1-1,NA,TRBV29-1,TGCAGCGGCGGACAGACAAACACTGAAGCTTTCTTT,CSGGQTNTEAFF
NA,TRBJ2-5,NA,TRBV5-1,TGCGCCAGCAGCTTAGACGGGACTTCCGAAGAGACCCAGTACTTC,CASSLDGTSEETQYF
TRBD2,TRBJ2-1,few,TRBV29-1,TGCAGCGTGATATTGGCGGGAGCGACCTTTTACAATGAGCAGTTCTTC,CSVILAGATFYNEQFF
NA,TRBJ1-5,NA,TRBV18,TGTGCCAGCTCACCACAGTTAAATCAGCCCCAGCATTTT,CASSPQLNQPQHF
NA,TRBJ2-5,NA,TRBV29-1,TGCAGCGTTGCGAGTCAAGAGACCCAGTACTTC,CSVASQETQYF